This record concerns one T cell receptor beta chain sequence. Its antigen remains unknown. This record comes from a study of monozygotic twins with inflammatory bowel disease. Overall study findings and caveats: Against healthy co-twins, IBD patients had lower TCRbeta diversity (measured by inverse Simpson).

In preparing each TCR library, about 3,500 ng of total RNA was used. TCRdb reprocessed the 5' RACE reads, keeping one entry per CDR3 protein, no DNA. The table counts around 97,000 distinct CDR3 sequences; roughly 1.9% lies in the top ten. The CDR3 has 15 amino acids. The germline V gene encodes CDR1 SGHAT and CDR2 FQNNGV. The sequence was obtained from a human donor with ulcerative colitis or Crohn's disease, or a healthy co-twin of an affected twin (not recorded which). The sample comprised blood. This rearrangement joins TRBV11-2 to TRBJ2-7; the TCRdb call, TRBD2, lacks DNA for checking. CDR3 region: CASSLGVISGWEQYF.